The 17 T cell receptor beta chains presented below share a single source sample, sequenced in a study of blood T cell repertoires in COVID-19. Sequencing was performed with immunoSEQ multiplex PCR; in TCRdb, only in-frame clones are kept and a portion is missing. The sample holds roughly 500,000 clones; around nine tenths are singletons and the top ten take approximately 8.3%. The sample taken for sequencing was PBMCs or T cells enriched from blood (not recorded which). All receptors come from a woman aged 60-70 years who had recovered from COVID-19.

The rearrangement uses TRBV3-1 (or the pseudogene TRBV3-2) and TRBJ1-3, with TRBD1 matching over 7 bases. V lost 5 bases and J lost 1; bases outside the gene matches: 5. CDR1 LGHDT and CDR2 YNNKEL come from the germline V gene (reference sequence). The CDR3 length is 15 residues. CDR3 in amino acids: CASSYRQGSGNTIYF. Here the CDR3 DNA reads TGTGCCAGCAGCTACCGACAGGGATCTGGAAACACCATATATTTT.

Here the CDR3 reads CASSIRQGNYEQYF. Written as DNA, the CDR3 is TGTGCCAGTAGTATTCGGCAGGGGAACTACGAGCAGTACTTC. The rearrangement joins TRBV19 to TRBJ2-7; perhaps TRBD1 as D (6 bases). The CDR3 loop spans 14 amino acids. The V and J ends lost 3 bases and 3 bases respectively, with 12 bases between them. Germline CDR1 reads LNHDA; CDR2 reads SQIVND (reference sequence).

The chain couples TRBV5-7 to TRBJ2-5; 7 nucleotides line up with TRBD1. TRBV5-7 is an open reading frame whose function is uncertain. The V gene end was trimmed by 1 base and the J gene end by 1 base; junction bases not matched to a gene: 4. The CDR3 length is 15 residues. The CDR3 sequence: CASSLISGGQETQYF. The CDR3 bases are TGTGCCAGCAGCTTGATCTCAGGGGGCCAAGAGACCCAGTACTTC.

Points on this clone: Other DNA sequences within the sample encode an identical CDR3. The chain links TRBV6-1 to TRBJ1-2, with D possibly matching TRBD1 (5 bases). The CDR3 is made up of 13 amino acids. V shed 1 base and J shed 4 bases, with 7 bases lying between them. Germline-derived CDR1 and CDR2 are MNHNS and SASEGT. CDR3 bases: TGTGCCAGCAGTGAAGGGGGCAGCTATGGCTACACCTTC. Translating it yields CASSEGGSYGYTF.

The chain uses TRBV7-6 and TRBJ2-3; 8 nucleotides line up with TRBD2. Trimming at V came to 5 bases and at J to 0 bases, leaving 7 bases not matched to a gene. Germline V gene sequence: CDR1 SGHVS, CDR2 FNYEAQ. The CDR3 has 16 residues. Here the CDR3 DNA reads TGTGCCAGCAGCCGTGGACTAGCCACCAGCACAGATACGCAGTATTTT. As protein: CASSRGLATSTDTQYF.

The chain is built from TRBV19 and TRBJ2-1; D gene uncertain. From germline, CDR1 is LNHDA and CDR2 SQIVND (reference sequence). The CDR3 is made up of 15 amino acids. With 3 bases removed from V and 2 bases from J, the gap between germline ends came to 11 bases. For the CDR3, the DNA is TGTGCCAGTAGTATCTTGCCACAGACCTACAATGAGCAGTTCTTC. It encodes CASSILPQTYNEQFF.

The table lists this clone with a count of one. The J gene is TRBJ2-1, the V gene TRBV10-3; D ambiguous. This CDR3 is built from 13 residues. The V gene's germline CDR1 is ENHRY and CDR2 SYGVKD. Trimming stripped 4 bases from V and 5 bases from J, with 9 bases between. The CDR3 region is CAISVNPNNEQFF. The CDR3 nucleotides are TGTGCCATCAGTGTGAACCCTAACAATGAGCAGTTCTTC.

Only one count was recorded for this clone. V usage is TRBV5-4 and J usage is TRBJ2-2, with D perhaps TRBD1 (5 bases). CDR3 length equals 15 residues. V lost 3 bases, J lost 8 bases, and 17 bases lay in between. Looked up from germline, CDR1 is SGHNT and CDR2 is YYREEE (reference sequence). CDR3 region: CASSSNLGELGELFF. CDR3 coding DNA: TGTGCCAGCAGCTCAAACCTAGGGGAATTGGGGGAGCTGTTTTTT.

The CDR3 reads CASSLGFQGTYEQYV. CDR3 bases: TGCGCCAGCAGCTTGGGGTTTCAGGGTACCTACGAGCAGTACGTC. The chain joins TRBV5-1 to TRBJ2-7, with a weak D call TRBD1 (5 bases). The CDR3 has 15 amino acids. CDR1 is SGHRS, CDR2 YFSETQ, per germline. V gave up 0 bases and J gave up 2 bases, with 12 bases separating them.

The rearrangement joins TRBV18 to TRBJ1-2; 7 bases align to TRBD1. Germline CDR1 and CDR2: KGHSH and LQKENI. The CDR3 loop spans 13 amino acids. The J segment lost 6 bases and the V segment lost 6 bases, leaving 7 bases of the junction unmatched. The CDR3 DNA follows: TGTGCCAGCTCCCCTGGGACAGAGCATGGCTACACCTTC. Its protein product is CASSPGTEHGYTF.

A single count supports this clone. The J gene is TRBJ2-3, the V gene TRBV7-9; possible D gene TRBD2, 7 bases. Trimming shortened V by 1 base and J by 7 bases, and 12 bases separated the two germline ends. The CDR3 covers 14 residues. Germline lookup yields CDR1 SEHNR and CDR2 FQNEAQ (reference sequence). The CDR3 bases are TGTGCCAGCAGCTTAGACGGGGGGCAACATACGCAGTATTTT. Encoded protein: CASSLDGGQHTQYF.

The table lists this clone with a count of one. The V and J genes are TRBV2 and TRBJ1-6; 8 positions agree with TRBD1. The V segment lost 3 bases and the J segment 8 bases; nucleotides outside the gene matches: 9. The CDR3 sequence is 16 residues long. The germline V gene encodes CDR1 SNHLY and CDR2 FYNNEI. CDR3 protein: CASSDQGAEWDSPLHF. The CDR3 nucleotides read TGTGCCAGCAGTGACCAGGGGGCCGAGTGGGATTCACCCCTCCACTTT. Filled out from reference TRBV2 and TRBJ1-6, the complete variable domain reads EPEVTQTPSHQVTQMGQEVILRCVPISNHLYFYWYRQILGQKVEFLVSFYNNEISEKSEIFDDQFSVERPDGSNFTLKIRSTKLEDSAMYFCASSDQGAEWDSPLHFGNGTRLTVT.

This clone was seen once. The chain joins TRBV5-5 to TRBJ1-2; TRBD1 aligns across 8 bases. The CDR3 contains 14 residues. The junction had 7 bases not matched to a gene; V was cut back by 1 base and J by 8 bases. Germline V lookup: CDR1 SGHKS, CDR2 YYEKEE (reference sequence). CDR3 sequence (DNA): TGTGCCAGCAGCTTGTCAGGGGGCACGTCGGGCTACACCTTC. Its translation is CASSLSGGTSGYTF.

The chain joins TRBV19 to TRBJ1-1; D is ambiguous. The germline CDR1 and CDR2 sequences are LNHDA and SQIVND (reference sequence). The ends were cut back, 7 bases at V and 4 bases at J, with 16 bases in the middle. The CDR3 consists of 14 residues. Here the CDR3 reads CASTPGIGGTEAFF. CDR3 nucleotides: TGTGCCAGTACCCCCGGGATAGGTGGCACTGAAGCTTTCTTT.

Points on this clone: The sample carries other DNA sequences with the same CDR3. This sequence joins TRBV18 and TRBJ2-5; maybe TRBD2 (5 bases). The germline V gene has CDR1 KGHSH and CDR2 LQKENI. This CDR3 comprises 13 residues. Trimming removed 3 bases from V and 2 bases from J, with 7 bases in between. The CDR3 protein is CASSPPGQETQYF. The CDR3 coding sequence is TGTGCCAGCTCACCTCCGGGACAAGAGACCCAGTACTTC.

This clone was detected once. V and J are TRBV1 and TRBJ2-7; no check of the table's D call, TRBD1, against the DNA was made. TRBV1 is assigned pseudogene status. The CDR3 runs to 16 residues. Written as DNA, the CDR3 is TGCACCAGCAGCCACCTCCCCCGGGACATCAGCTACGAGCAGTACTTC. Translating gives CTSSHLPRDISYEQYF.

The rearrangement links TRBV5-4 to TRBJ1-5; D might be TRBD1 (6 bases). V gave up 5 bases and J gave up 3 bases, with 18 bases separating them. The CDR3 covers 16 residues. Germline CDR1 SGHNT, CDR2 YYREEE (reference sequence). Written as DNA, the CDR3 is TGTGCCAGCAGTTACAATATCACAGGGACCAATCAGCCCCAGCATTTT. It codes for CASSYNITGTNQPQHF.